This is a list of T cell receptor beta chains from one sample in a study of cytomegalovirus exposure and HLA in healthy donors. The table came from immunoSEQ multiplex PCR; TCRdb's copy has only in-frame clones and leaves some out. Of roughly 180,000 clones in the sample, 70% to 85% were seen once. Sequenced input: PBMCs. These receptor sequences come from a girl aged 2-10 years in good health and CMV-seropositive. Each CDR3 is given with its conserved first and last residue. Fields, in order: clone size, D gene, V gene, J gene, CDR3 protein, CDR3 DNA. The D gene is left open where the match is weak. Clone size is not always given. Where it is, it says once, few, many or a class for expanded clones.

>-|-|TRBV28|TRBJ2-2
CASRGPGTGELFF
TGTGCCAGCAGAGGTCCGGGCACCGGGGAGCTGTTTTTT
>-|TRBD1|TRBV6-5|TRBJ1-2
CATRDRALYGYTF
TGTGCCACACGGGACAGAGCTCTTTATGGCTACACCTTC
>few|TRBD2|TRBV6-6|TRBJ2-1
CASSFGLAGVNEQFF
TGTGCCAGCAGTTTTGGACTAGCGGGGGTGAATGAGCAGTTCTTC
>-|-|TRBV23-1|TRBJ2-7
CASTPRSGKLSYEQYF
TGCGCCAGCACCCCCCGAAGCGGCAAGCTCTCCTACGAGCAGTACTTC
>few|TRBD1|TRBV2|TRBJ1-1
CASSNRGRTEAFF
TGTGCCAGCAGCAACAGGGGGCGAACTGAAGCTTTCTTT
>once|TRBD1|TRBV4-1|TRBJ2-3
CASSQEASGQRTDTQYF
TGCGCCAGCAGCCAAGAGGCCTCGGGACAGCGCACAGATACGCAGTATTTT
>few|-|TRBV27|TRBJ1-5
CASSFKGDSNQPQHF
TGTGCCAGCAGTTTTAAGGGGGATAGCAATCAGCCCCAGCATTTT
>-|-|TRBV29-1|TRBJ1-1
CSGNRGTEAFF
TGCAGCGGAAATAGGGGCACTGAAGCTTTCTTT
>-|TRBD1|TRBV5-6|TRBJ2-6
CASSYPRDRGRGANVLTF
TGTGCCAGCAGCTACCCCCGGGACAGGGGGCGTGGGGCCAACGTCCTGACTTTC
>once|TRBD2|TRBV5-1|TRBJ2-3
CASSLGLAGGTDTQYF
TGCGCCAGCAGCTTGGGACTAGCGGGGGGGACAGATACGCAGTATTTT
>-|-|TRBV9|TRBJ1-1
CASSPQGGGFEAFF
TGTGCCAGCAGCCCTCAAGGTGGGGGGTTTGAAGCTTTCTTT
>-|-|TRBV4-2|TRBJ2-2
CASSQITRANTGELFF
TGTGCCAGCAGCCAAATTACTAGGGCGAACACCGGGGAGCTGTTTTTT
>-|TRBD2|TRBV7-2|TRBJ2-5
CASSSGLAGTQETQYF
TGTGCCAGCAGCTCCGGACTAGCGGGGACCCAAGAGACCCAGTACTTC
>-|-|TRBV10-3|TRBJ2-7
CAISGCSEGRVCYEQYF
TGTGCCATCAGTGGTTGTTCGGAGGGAAGGGTGTGCTACGAGCAGTACTTC
>once|-|TRBV6-5|TRBJ2-3
CASSSAAGTSTDTQYF
TGTGCCAGCAGTTCCGCCGCCGGGACTAGCACAGATACGCAGTATTTT
>-|TRBD2|TRBV4-1|TRBJ2-7
CASSFGTSGGALYEQYF
TGCGCCAGCAGCTTCGGGACTAGCGGGGGGGCCCTCTACGAGCAGTACTTC
>-|-|TRBV10-1|TRBJ2-1
CASSDVGTLLPEQFF
TGCGCCAGCAGTGATGTAGGGACTCTACTTCCCGAGCAGTTCTTC
>-|-|TRBV29-1|TRBJ1-5
CSVEDGSNQPQHF
TGCAGCGTTGAAGACGGTAGCAATCAGCCCCAGCATTTT
>-|-|TRBV28|TRBJ1-2
CASTLGAGYTF
TGTGCCAGCACCTTAGGAGCGGGCTACACCTTC
>-|-|TRBV10-2|TRBJ1-4
CASSWGQGHEKLFF
TGCGCCAGCAGCTGGGGGCAGGGTCACGAAAAACTGTTTTTT
>-|-|TRBV6-1|TRBJ1-5
CASSELGDNQPQHF
TGTGCCAGCAGTGAATTAGGGGACAATCAGCCCCAGCATTTT
>-|-|TRBV12-5|TRBJ1-1
CASGPGSGDTEAFF
TGTGCTAGTGGCCCTGGTTCAGGCGACACTGAAGCTTTCTTT
>-|-|TRBV10-2|TRBJ2-7
CASSEARAYEQYF
TGCGCCAGCAGTGAGGCCCGAGCCTACGAGCAGTACTTC
>-|TRBD1|TRBV19|TRBJ1-1
CASSNRGQGARGTEAFF
TGTGCCAGTAGTAACCGGGGGCAGGGGGCCCGGGGGACTGAAGCTTTCTTT
>-|TRBD2|TRBV5-1|TRBJ2-1
CASSLDYGGALNEQFF
TGCGCCAGCAGCTTGGATTACGGGGGGGCATTAAATGAGCAGTTCTTC
>once|TRBD1|TRBV5-1|TRBJ2-7
CASGTGVYEQYF
TGCGCCAGCGGGACAGGAGTTTACGAGCAGTACTTC
>-|-|TRBV5-1|TRBJ2-7
CASSRDSYEQYF
TGCGCCAGCAGCCGAGACAGCTACGAGCAGTACTTC
>once|-|TRBV5-6|TRBJ2-7
CASSGRRLVGAYEQYF
TGTGCCAGCAGCGGACGTCGCCTAGTCGGGGCCTACGAGCAGTACTTC
>-|TRBD2|TRBV10-3|TRBJ2-7
CASGTSGGYEQYF
TGTGCCAGCGGGACTAGCGGGGGGTACGAGCAGTACTTC
>once|TRBD1|TRBV28|TRBJ2-1
CASAILRGHLNEQFF
TGTGCCAGCGCCATCCTCAGGGGGCATCTCAATGAGCAGTTCTTC
>once|-|TRBV15|TRBJ1-1
CATSREMPGLLNTEAFF
TGTGCCACCAGCAGAGAAATGCCGGGACTCCTCAACACTGAAGCTTTCTTT